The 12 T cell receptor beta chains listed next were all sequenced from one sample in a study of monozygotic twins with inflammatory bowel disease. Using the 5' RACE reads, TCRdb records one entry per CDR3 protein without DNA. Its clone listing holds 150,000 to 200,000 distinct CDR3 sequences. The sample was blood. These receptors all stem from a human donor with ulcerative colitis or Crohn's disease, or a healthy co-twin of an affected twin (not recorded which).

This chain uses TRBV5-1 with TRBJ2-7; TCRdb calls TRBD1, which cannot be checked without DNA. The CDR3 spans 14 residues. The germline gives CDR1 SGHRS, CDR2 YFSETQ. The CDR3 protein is CASSLTGQGYEQYF.

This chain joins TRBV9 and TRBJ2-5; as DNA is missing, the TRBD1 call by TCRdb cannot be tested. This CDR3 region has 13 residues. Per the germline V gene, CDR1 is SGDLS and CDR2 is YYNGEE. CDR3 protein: CASSVGTSETQYF.

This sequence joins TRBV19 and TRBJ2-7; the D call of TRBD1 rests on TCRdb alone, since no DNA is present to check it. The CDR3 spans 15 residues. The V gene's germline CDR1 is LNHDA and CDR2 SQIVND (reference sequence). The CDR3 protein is CASSRQTGGTYEQYF.

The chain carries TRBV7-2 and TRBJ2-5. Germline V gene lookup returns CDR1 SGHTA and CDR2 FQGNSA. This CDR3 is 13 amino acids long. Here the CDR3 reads CASSSRVQETQYF.

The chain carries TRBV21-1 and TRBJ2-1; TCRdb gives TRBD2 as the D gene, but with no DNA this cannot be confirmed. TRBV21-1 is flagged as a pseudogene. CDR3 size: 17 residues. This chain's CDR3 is CASSKVQGLALDNEQFF.

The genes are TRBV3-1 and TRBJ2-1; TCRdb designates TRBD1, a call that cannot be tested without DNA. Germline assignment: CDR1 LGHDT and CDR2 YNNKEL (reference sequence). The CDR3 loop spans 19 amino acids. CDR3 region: CASSRDDRGGAGTYNEQFF.

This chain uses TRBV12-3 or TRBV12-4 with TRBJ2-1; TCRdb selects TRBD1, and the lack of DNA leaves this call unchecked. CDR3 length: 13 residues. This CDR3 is CASSLKGDSEQFF.

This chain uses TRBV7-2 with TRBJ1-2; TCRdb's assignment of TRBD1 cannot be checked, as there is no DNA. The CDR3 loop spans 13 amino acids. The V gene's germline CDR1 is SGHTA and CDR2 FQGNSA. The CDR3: CASSFVGAHGYTF. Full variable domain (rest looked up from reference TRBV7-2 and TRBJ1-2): GAGVSQSPSNKVTEKGKDVELRCDPISGHTALYWYRQSLGQGLEFLIYFQGNSAPDKSGLPSDRFSAERTGGSVSTLTIQRTQQEDSAVYLCASSFVGAHGYTFGSGTRLTVV.

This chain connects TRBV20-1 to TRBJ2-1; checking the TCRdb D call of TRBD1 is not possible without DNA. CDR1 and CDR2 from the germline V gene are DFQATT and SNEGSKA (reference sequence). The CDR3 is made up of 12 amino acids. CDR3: CSAREWGDEQFF.

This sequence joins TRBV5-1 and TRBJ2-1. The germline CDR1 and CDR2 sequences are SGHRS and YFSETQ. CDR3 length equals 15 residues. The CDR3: CASSLAPHGFNEQFF.

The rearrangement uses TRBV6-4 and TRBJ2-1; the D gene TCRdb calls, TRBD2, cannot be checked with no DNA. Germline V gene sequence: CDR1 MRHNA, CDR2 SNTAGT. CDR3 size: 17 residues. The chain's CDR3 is CASSRGLAGGSYNEQFF.

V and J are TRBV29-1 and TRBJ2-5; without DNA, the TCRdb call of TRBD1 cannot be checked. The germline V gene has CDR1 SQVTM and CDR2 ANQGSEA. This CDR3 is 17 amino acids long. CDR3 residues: CSVDGGTADPYQETQYF. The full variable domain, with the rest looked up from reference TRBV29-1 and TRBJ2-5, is SAVISQKPSRDICQRGTSLTIQCQVDSQVTMMFWYRQQPGQSLTLIATANQGSEATYESGFVIDKFPISRPNLTFSTLTVSNMSPEDSSIYLCSVDGGTADPYQETQYFGPGTRLLVL.